The 19 T cell receptor beta chains reported below all come from one sample, sequenced in a study of blood T cell repertoires in COVID-19. Clones were sequenced by immunoSEQ multiplex PCR, and TCRdb holds only the in-frame ones, with some missing. The sample contains 80,000 to 95,000 clones, approximately 85% of which appear only once. The sample taken for sequencing was peripheral blood. All receptors derive from a human donor in a cohort sampled during active COVID-19.

The rearrangement links TRBV4-1 to TRBJ2-7; 10 nucleotides agree with TRBD2. The germline CDR1 and CDR2 sequences are MGHRA and YSYEKL. CDR3 size: 15 residues. The V and J ends lost 4 bases and 9 bases, in that order; junction bases with no gene match: 12. The CDR3 reads CASSLEGAGGAAQYF. CDR3 DNA: TGCGCCAGCAGCCTCGAGGGAGCGGGGGGGGCCGCGCAGTACTTC.

V gene TRBV7-3 combines with J gene TRBJ1-2; perhaps TRBD1 as D (5 bases). The CDR3 has 17 residues. V dropped 5 bases and J dropped 2 bases, with 21 bases sitting between them. The V gene's germline CDR1 is SGHTA and CDR2 FQGTGA. CDR3 amino acids: CASSPPTPRGENYGYTF. DNA of the CDR3: TGTGCCAGCAGCCCACCCACTCCTCGGGGGGAGAACTATGGCTACACCTTC.

The chain is built from TRBV19 and TRBJ1-1; D is unresolved. Deletions cut 3 bases from V and 1 base from J, with 21 bases between. CDR3 length: 18 amino acids. Germline CDR1 and CDR2: LNHDA and SQIVND (reference sequence). The CDR3 protein is CASSISAGRRLRNTEAFF. CDR3 DNA sequence: TGTGCCAGTAGTATTTCGGCAGGTCGGAGGTTGCGGAACACTGAAGCTTTCTTT.

This clone was seen a single time. CDR3 sequence: CASRSPGLAWEQFF. CDR3 nucleotide sequence: TGTGCCAGCAGATCCCCGGGACTAGCATGGGAGCAGTTCTTC. This sequence joins TRBV6-6 and TRBJ2-1, with 9 bases that match TRBD2. The CDR3 is made up of 14 amino acids. Losses at the gene ends were 6 bases for V and 10 bases for J; bases not matched to a gene: 10. The germline gives CDR1 MNHNY, CDR2 SVGAGI (reference sequence).

The rearrangement joins TRBV7-2 to TRBJ2-3; TRBD2 is a possible D gene (5 bases). This CDR3 has 15 amino acids. Trimming removed 6 bases from V and 0 bases from J, with 13 bases in between. Germline CDR1 and CDR2: SGHTA and FQGNSA. In nucleotides, the CDR3 is TGTGCCAGCAGAAACGTAGGACTTAGCACAGATACGCAGTATTTT. Translated: CASRNVGLSTDTQYF.

The rearrangement links TRBV30 to TRBJ2-7; TRBD1 aligns across 10 bases. V lost 1 base, J lost 1 base, and 4 bases stayed unmatched. The germline V gene encodes CDR1 GTSNPN and CDR2 SVGIG (reference sequence). There are 15 residues in the CDR3. The CDR3 here is CAWSGMGQGSYEQYF. The CDR3 bases are TGTGCCTGGAGTGGCATGGGACAGGGGTCCTACGAGCAGTACTTC.

This clone was seen once. This chain connects TRBV4-3 to TRBJ2-1; TRBD2 aligns across 12 bases. This CDR3 has 16 amino acids. Germline trimming cut 1 base from V and 8 bases from J; bases unmatched to any gene: 6. The germline V gene has CDR1 LGHNA and CDR2 YSLEER. The CDR3 reads CASSQAVASGGDEQFF. For the CDR3, the DNA is TGCGCCAGCAGCCAAGCCGTGGCTAGCGGGGGGGATGAGCAGTTCTTC.

This rearrangement joins TRBV6-5 to TRBJ1-4, with 7 bases lining up with TRBD1. Germline CDR1 and CDR2: MNHEY and SVGAGI. Trimming took 6 bases from V and 2 from J; bases not matched to a gene: 6. This CDR3 has 15 residues. DNA of the CDR3: TGTGCCAGCAGAATTGGACAGGTGACTAATGAAAAACTGTTTTTT. As protein: CASRIGQVTNEKLFF.

The gene calls are TRBV2 and TRBJ1-1; D perhaps matches TRBD1 (6 bases). The CDR3 loop spans 12 amino acids. The germline CDR1 and CDR2 sequences are SNHLY and FYNNEI. Trimming left V 7 bases short and J 3 bases short, with 9 bases between. The CDR3 DNA is TGTGCCAGCAACCGACAGGACACTGAAGCTTTCTTT. This sequence encodes CASNRQDTEAFF.

The V call is TRBV20-1, the J call TRBJ1-5, with 7 bases lining up with TRBD1. The CDR3 is made up of 13 amino acids. The germline gives CDR1 DFQATT, CDR2 SNEGSKA (reference sequence). V trimming: 3 bases; J trimming: 7 bases; junction bases outside the gene matches: 6. CDR3 DNA: TGCAGTGCTAGTGCAGGGGGACGGCAGCCCCAGCATTTT. Translation gives CSASAGGRQPQHF.

This sequence joins TRBV6-4 and TRBJ2-1, with 9 bases fitting TRBD2. Germline V gene data show CDR1 as MRHNA and CDR2 as SNTAGT. V lost 3 bases, J lost 4 bases, and 7 bases stayed unmatched. The CDR3 spans 16 residues. CDR3 region: CASSELAGAGYNEQFF. The CDR3 DNA follows: TGTGCCAGCAGTGAGTTAGCGGGAGCGGGGTACAATGAGCAGTTCTTC.

This chain links TRBV7-8 with TRBJ2-3; 14 bases are a match to TRBD2. The CDR3 loop spans 21 amino acids. The trim removed 1 base at V and 1 base at J, leaving 13 bases unmatched. Germline V gene lookup returns CDR1 SGHVS and CDR2 FQNEAQ. CDR3 protein: CASSLVPGLAGATLGTDTQYF. Written as DNA, the CDR3 is TGTGCCAGCAGCTTAGTACCGGGACTAGCGGGGGCCACGCTAGGCACAGATACGCAGTATTTT.

The chain uses TRBV4-2 and TRBJ2-3; 8 positions match TRBD2. The CDR3 spans 15 residues. J lost 2 bases, V lost 4 bases, and 5 bases had no gene match. Germline V gene sequence: CDR1 LGHNA, CDR2 YNFKEQ. Written as DNA, the CDR3 is TGTGCCAGCAGCCCGATAGCGGGATTCACAGATACGCAGTATTTT. Translating gives CASSPIAGFTDTQYF.

The chain links TRBV18 to TRBJ1-1; 8 bases are a match to TRBD1. Per the germline V gene, CDR1 is KGHSH and CDR2 is LQKENI. With V trimmed by 3 bases and J by 11 bases, 8 bases remained unmatched. CDR3 length equals 13 residues. Here the CDR3 DNA reads TGTGCCAGCTCACCGAGCAGGGGGCGGGATGCTTTCTTT. Protein sequence: CASSPSRGRDAFF.

The chain employs TRBV7-9 and TRBJ2-1, with 9 bases that match TRBD1. Germline loops: CDR1 SEHNR, CDR2 FQNEAQ (reference sequence). Trimming cost V 4 bases and J 3 bases; bases outside gene matches: 1. This CDR3 has 14 amino acids. The CDR3 is CASSYRGLYNEQFF. The CDR3 DNA follows: TGTGCCAGCAGCTACAGGGGGCTCTACAATGAGCAGTTCTTC.

The chain recombines TRBV6-7 with TRBJ1-1; unclear D gene. TRBV6-7 is recorded as an ORF, its role being uncertain. Deletions cut 7 bases from V and 6 bases from J, with 9 bases between. This CDR3 spans 11 amino acids. The DNA of the CDR3 is TGTGCCAGCAACTACACTTCTGAAGCTTTCTTT. Amino acid sequence: CASNYTSEAFF.

The genes are TRBV24-1 and TRBJ1-1; TRBD1 matches at 9 bases. CDR1 and CDR2 (germline): KGHDR, SFDVKD. The CDR3 totals 22 residues. The ends lost 1 base at V and 5 bases at J; junction bases unmatched: 25. The CDR3 spells CATSDLGGNEWDRVRRGTEAFF. CDR3 DNA sequence: TGTGCCACCAGTGATTTAGGGGGAAATGAGTGGGACAGGGTTAGAAGAGGGACTGAAGCTTTCTTT.

V usage is TRBV24-1 and J usage is TRBJ1-2; no clear D gene. The V end was cut by 3 bases, the J end by 0 bases, with 7 bases between. This CDR3 has 14 amino acids. Per the germline V gene, CDR1 is KGHDR and CDR2 is SFDVKD. The CDR3 is CATSDSTANYGYTF. The CDR3 DNA reads as TGTGCCACCAGTGATAGCACAGCTAACTATGGCTACACCTTC.

The chain has TRBV4-2 and TRBJ2-7, with TRBD1 matching over 8 bases. V lost 5 bases, J lost 5 bases, and 11 bases stayed unmatched. Looked up from germline, CDR1 is LGHNA and CDR2 is YNFKEQ. The CDR3 is made up of 15 amino acids. The DNA of the CDR3 is TGTGCCAGCAGCAAAGGGCAGGGGGCGTGGAACGAGCAGTACTTC. Translation gives CASSKGQGAWNEQYF.